The sequence of this TCR beta chain was determined in a study of naive CD8 T cells in extremely preterm neonates (dated by TCRdb to about 2017). In terms of the full investigation: An age range of 25-50 years is given for the adult participants in the abstract, whereas a range of 20-50 years is given in the methods. Sorted naive CD8+ T cells from four age groups (extremely preterm neonates, term neonates, young children and adults) were used in the study to compare TCRbeta CDR3 repertoires. Findings and caveats that apply to the study as a whole: Prospective longitudinal studies of preterm and term neonates were called for by the authors so that T cell development could be tracked within individuals. Among the limitations the authors pointed out were a small sample size and productive template counts that varied across preterm samples. Preterm neonates showed significantly lower iChao1 richness than every other age group (p < 0.05) along with an even clone distribution, indicating a less rich repertoire. Preterm CDR3s were shorter, with fewer N additions and less junctional trimming, and were closer to germline than those of older groups. The proportion of shared CDR3 nucleotide sequences was higher in preterm neonates (approximately 2.5%) than in term neonates (0.4%), young children (around 0.03%) and adults (about 0.01%).

TCRbeta CDR3 regions were amplified from genomic DNA by a two-step, bias-controlled multiplex PCR. Primers specific for every TRBV and TRBJ gene segment were used in the multiplex PCR. The immunoSEQ Assay was used to generate TCRbeta repertoire data. In the source study's methods: To merge closely related sequences, reads went through filtering and clustering using a relative-frequency ratio and a modified nearest-neighbor algorithm. IMGT annotation was followed for the assignment of V, D and J genes to CDR3 sequences. Template counts were quantified against synthetic TCR CDR3 analog sequences and normalized for PCR amplification bias. Only unique productive sequences, that is, in-frame CDR3 sequences lacking stop codons, were included in the analyses. The immunoSEQ Analyzer software was used to compute clonality, defined as 1 minus Pielou's evenness, and iChao1 richness. Statistical testing was performed in JMP, using Student's t-test or a non-parametric test depending on Shapiro-Wilk normality results. As stored in TCRdb, this immuneACCESS dataset retains in-frame rearrangements with V and J assigned. A fraction of the clones does not appear; measured against another copy, unresolved V genes explain less than half of the discrepancy, and the remainder lacks a known reason. V, J and clone size derive from that table, while D and trimming were established from the DNA sequence. The sample profile shows about 5,800 clones; 95% to 98% of them were found once. Less than 0.9% of the sample belongs to the ten largest clones.

The CDR3 has 15 amino acids, counting the end cysteine and phenylalanine. Here the CDR3 DNA is all that survives: 45 bases in frame from base 1. V is cut back by 7 bases and J by 6 bases, with 11 bases in the junction unmatched. In the germline V gene (reference sequence), CDR1 corresponds to SEHNR and CDR2 to FQNEAQ. As concerns this clone: No antigen is known for it. Base qualities are missing; no much larger clone stands one base away.

Peripheral blood was donated by five healthy children aged about 16-56 months who were having elective routine surgery, plus five healthy nonsmoking adults. The adult controls were healthy nonsmokers aged roughly 18-55 years, with a median age of 39 years. A FACSAria III cell sorter was used to sort live, Annexin V-negative naive CD8+ T cells (CD3+CD8+CD45RA+CCR7+). Each sample yielded roughly 19,000 to 110,000 sorted naive CD8+ T cells. Mononuclear cells were isolated from diluted blood by Ficoll-Paque density gradient centrifugation. Before sorting, mononuclear cells were cryopreserved in about 10% DMSO plus 90% FBS and kept long term at -150 degrees C. Annexin V and antibodies against CD3, CD8, CCR7 and CD45RA were used to stain the thawed cells. Genomic DNA was extracted from snap-frozen sorted cell pellets with the DNeasy Blood and Tissue Kit.

The clonotype comes from a human donor in good health. The material sequenced was naive CD8+ T cells from blood. Rearrangement joined TRBV7-9 to TRBJ2-3; the junction holds 9 bases that match TRBD2. The bases are TGTGCCAGCACCGGCGGGGGGGCCGTTGGTGATACGCAGTATTTT. Its protein is CASTGGGAVGDTQYF.